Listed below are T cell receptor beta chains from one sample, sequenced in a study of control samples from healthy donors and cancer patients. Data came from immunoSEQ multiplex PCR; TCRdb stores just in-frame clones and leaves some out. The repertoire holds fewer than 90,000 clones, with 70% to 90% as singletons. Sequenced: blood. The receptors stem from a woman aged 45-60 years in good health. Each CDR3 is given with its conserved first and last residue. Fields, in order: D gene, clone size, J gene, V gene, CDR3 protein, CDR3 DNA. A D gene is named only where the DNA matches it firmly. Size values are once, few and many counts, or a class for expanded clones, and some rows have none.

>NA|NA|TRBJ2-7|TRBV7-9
CASSLDLQGFDYEQYF
TGTGCCAGCAGCCTCGACCTCCAGGGCTTCGACTACGAGCAGTACTTC
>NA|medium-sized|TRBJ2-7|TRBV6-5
CASSPSGQPYEQYF
TGTGCCAGCAGTCCATCTGGACAACCCTACGAGCAGTACTTC
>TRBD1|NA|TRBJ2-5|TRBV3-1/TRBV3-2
CASSQGGTGSSTQYF
TGTGCCAGCAGCCAAGGGGGGACAGGGAGTTCGACCCAGTACTTC
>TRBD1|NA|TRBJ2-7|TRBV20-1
CSASNWGQGAYEQYF
TGCAGTGCTAGTAACTGGGGACAGGGGGCCTACGAGCAGTACTTC
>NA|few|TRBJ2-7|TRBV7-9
CASSLDPGYEQYF
TGTGCCAGCAGCTTAGACCCCGGGTACGAGCAGTACTTC
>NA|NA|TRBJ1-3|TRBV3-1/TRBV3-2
CASSQDFLGGQTSGNTIYF
TGTGCCAGCAGCCAAGATTTCCTGGGCGGGCAGACCTCTGGAAACACCATATATTTT
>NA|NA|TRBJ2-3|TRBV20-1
CSARYDTQYF
TGCAGTGCTAGATATGATACGCAGTATTTT
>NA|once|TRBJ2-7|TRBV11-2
CASSLAVTHSSYEQYF
TGTGCCAGCAGCTTAGCGGTGACCCATAGCTCCTACGAGCAGTACTTC
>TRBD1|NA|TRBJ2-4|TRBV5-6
CASSLSDRGLAKNIQYF
TGTGCCAGCAGCTTGTCCGACAGGGGGCTAGCCAAAAACATTCAGTACTTC
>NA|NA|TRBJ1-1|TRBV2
CASSERVVDEAFF
TGTGCCAGCAGTGAACGGGTCGTGGATGAAGCTTTCTTT